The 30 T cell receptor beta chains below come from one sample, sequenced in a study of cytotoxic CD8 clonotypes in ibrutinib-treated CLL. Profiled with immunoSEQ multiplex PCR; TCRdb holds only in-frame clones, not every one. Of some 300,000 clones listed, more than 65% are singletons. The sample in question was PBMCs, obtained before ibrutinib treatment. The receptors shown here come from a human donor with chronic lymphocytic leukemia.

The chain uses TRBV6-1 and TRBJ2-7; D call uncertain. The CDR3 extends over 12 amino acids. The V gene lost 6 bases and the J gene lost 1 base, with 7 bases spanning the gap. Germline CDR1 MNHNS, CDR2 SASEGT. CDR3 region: CASSRVSYEQYF. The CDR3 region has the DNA TGTGCCAGCAGCCGAGTTTCCTACGAGCAGTACTTC.

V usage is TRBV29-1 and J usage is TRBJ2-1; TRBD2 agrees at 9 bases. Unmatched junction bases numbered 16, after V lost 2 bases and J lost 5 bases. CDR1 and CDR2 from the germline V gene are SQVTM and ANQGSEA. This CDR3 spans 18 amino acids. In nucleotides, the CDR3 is TGCAGCGTTGAACCCAGGAGAGGACTAGCGCCTAATCACAATGAGCAGTTCTTC. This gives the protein CSVEPRRGLAPNHNEQFF.

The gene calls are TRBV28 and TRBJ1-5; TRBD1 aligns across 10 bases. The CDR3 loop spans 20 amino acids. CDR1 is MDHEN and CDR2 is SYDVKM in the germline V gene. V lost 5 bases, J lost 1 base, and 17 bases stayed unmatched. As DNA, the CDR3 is TGTGCCAGCAGTACCGGAGGACAGGGGGTTCGTCGCATCAGCAATCAGCCCCAGCATTTT. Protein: CASSTGGQGVRRISNQPQHF.

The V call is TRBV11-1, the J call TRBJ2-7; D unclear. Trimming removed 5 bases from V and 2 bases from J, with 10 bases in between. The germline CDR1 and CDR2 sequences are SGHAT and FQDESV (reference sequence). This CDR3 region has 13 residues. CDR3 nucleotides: TGTGCCAGCAGCCCCCGGTTGACCTACGAGCAGTACTTC. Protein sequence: CASSPRLTYEQYF. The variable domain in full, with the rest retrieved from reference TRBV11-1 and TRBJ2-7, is EAEVAQSPRYKITEKSQAVAFWCDPISGHATLYWYRQILGQGPELLVQFQDESVVDDSQLPKDRFSAERLKGVDSTLKIQPAELGDSAMYLCASSPRLTYEQYFGPGTRLTVT.

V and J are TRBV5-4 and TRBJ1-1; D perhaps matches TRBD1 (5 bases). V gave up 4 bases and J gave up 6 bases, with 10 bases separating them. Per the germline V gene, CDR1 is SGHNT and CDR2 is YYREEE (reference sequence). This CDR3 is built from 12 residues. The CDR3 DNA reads TGTGCCAGCAGCCTCGACAGCTCTGAAGCTTTCTTT. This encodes CASSLDSSEAFF.

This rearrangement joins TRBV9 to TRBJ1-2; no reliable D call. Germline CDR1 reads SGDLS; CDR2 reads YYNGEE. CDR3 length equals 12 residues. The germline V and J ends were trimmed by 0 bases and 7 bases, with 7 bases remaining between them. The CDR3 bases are TGTGCCAGCAGCGTAGGGACTACTGGCTACACCTTC. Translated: CASSVGTTGYTF. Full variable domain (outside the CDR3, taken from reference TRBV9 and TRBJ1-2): DSGVTQTPKHLITATGQRVTLRCSPRSGDLSVYWYQQSLDQGLQFLIQYYNGEERAKGNILERFSAQQFPDLHSELNLSSLELGDSALYFCASSVGTTGYTFGSGTRLTVV.

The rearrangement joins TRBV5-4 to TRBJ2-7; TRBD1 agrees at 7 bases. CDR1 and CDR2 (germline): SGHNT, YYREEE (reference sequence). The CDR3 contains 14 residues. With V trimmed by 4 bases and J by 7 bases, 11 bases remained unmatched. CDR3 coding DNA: TGTGCCAGCAGCCAACGGACAGGCGGCAATGAGCAGTACTTC. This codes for CASSQRTGGNEQYF.

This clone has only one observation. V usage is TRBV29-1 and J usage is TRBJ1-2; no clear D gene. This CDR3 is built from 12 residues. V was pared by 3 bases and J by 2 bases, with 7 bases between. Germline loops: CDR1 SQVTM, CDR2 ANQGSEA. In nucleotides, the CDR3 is TGCAGCGTTGACGAGGGCAACTATGGCTACACCTTC. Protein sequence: CSVDEGNYGYTF.

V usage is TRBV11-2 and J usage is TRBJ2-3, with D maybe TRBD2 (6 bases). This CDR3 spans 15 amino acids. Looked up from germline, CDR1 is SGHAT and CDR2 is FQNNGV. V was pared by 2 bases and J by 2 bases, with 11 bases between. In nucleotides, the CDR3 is TGTGCCAGCAGCTTACGGGAGTTCCTCACAGATACGCAGTATTTT. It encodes CASSLREFLTDTQYF.

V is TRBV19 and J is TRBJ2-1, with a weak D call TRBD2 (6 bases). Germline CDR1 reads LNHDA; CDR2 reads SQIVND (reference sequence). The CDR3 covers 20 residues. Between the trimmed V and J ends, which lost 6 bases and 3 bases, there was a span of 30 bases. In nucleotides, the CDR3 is TGTGCCAGTAGCCCCCACTCCAAAGTCGTCGGGACTGCCAACTACAATGAGCAGTTCTTC. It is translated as CASSPHSKVVGTANYNEQFF.

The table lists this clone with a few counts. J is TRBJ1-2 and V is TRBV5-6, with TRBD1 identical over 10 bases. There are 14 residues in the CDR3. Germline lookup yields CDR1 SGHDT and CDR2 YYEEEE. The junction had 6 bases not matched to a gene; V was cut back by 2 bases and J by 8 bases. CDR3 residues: CASSLSGTGDGYTF. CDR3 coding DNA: TGTGCCAGCAGCTTATCCGGGACAGGGGACGGCTACACCTTC.

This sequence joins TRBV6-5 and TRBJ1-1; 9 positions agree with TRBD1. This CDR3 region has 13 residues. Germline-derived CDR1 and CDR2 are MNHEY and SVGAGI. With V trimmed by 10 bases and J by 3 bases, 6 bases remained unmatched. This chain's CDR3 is CATLDRGDTEAFF. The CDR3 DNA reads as TGTGCCACCTTGGACAGGGGAGACACTGAAGCTTTCTTT.

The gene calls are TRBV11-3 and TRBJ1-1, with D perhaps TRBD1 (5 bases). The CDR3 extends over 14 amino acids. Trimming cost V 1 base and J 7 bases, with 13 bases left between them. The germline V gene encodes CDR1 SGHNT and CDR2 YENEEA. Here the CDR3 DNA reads TGTGCCAGCAGCTTAGGATCCGAGACAGATGAAGCTTTCTTT. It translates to CASSLGSETDEAFF. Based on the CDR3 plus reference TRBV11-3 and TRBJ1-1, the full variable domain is EAGVVQSPRYKIIEKKQPVAFWCNPISGHNTLYWYLQNLGQGPELLIRYENEEAVDDSQLPKDRFSAERLKGVDSTLKIQPAELGDSAVYLCASSLGSETDEAFFGQGTRLTVV.

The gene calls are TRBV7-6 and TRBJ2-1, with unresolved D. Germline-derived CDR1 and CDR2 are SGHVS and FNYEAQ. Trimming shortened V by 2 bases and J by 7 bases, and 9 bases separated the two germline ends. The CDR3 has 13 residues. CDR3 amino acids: CASSLFIDNEQFF. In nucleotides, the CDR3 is TGTGCCAGCAGCTTATTTATAGATAATGAGCAGTTCTTC.

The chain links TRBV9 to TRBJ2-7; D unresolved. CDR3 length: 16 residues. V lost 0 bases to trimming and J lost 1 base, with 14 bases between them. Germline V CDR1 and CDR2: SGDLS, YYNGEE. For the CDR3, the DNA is TGTGCCAGCAGCGTAGACGGAGCGAGTCGATCCTACGAGCAGTACTTC. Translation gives CASSVDGASRSYEQYF.

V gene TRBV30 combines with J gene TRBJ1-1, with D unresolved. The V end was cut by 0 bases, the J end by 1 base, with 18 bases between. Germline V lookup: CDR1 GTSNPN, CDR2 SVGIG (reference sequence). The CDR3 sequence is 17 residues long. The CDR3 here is CAWSVRWHRVKNTEAFF. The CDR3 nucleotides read TGTGCCTGGAGTGTACGCTGGCATAGGGTGAAGAACACTGAAGCTTTCTTT.

Here the CDR3 reads CASTKYGGEQETQYF. Written as DNA, the CDR3 is TGTGCCAGCACCAAATATGGGGGTGAACAAGAGACCCAGTACTTC. This chain links TRBV6-5 with TRBJ2-5; perhaps D is TRBD1 or TRBD2 (5 bases each). The CDR3 covers 15 residues. V dropped 7 bases and J dropped 2 bases, with 17 bases sitting between them. Germline CDR1 is MNHEY and CDR2 is SVGAGI.

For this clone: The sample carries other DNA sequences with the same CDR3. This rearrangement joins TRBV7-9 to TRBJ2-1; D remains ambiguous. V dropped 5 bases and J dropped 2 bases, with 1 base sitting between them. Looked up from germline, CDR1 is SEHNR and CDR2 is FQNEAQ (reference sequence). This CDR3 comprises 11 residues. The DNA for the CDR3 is TGTGCCAGCAGCCCCTACAATGAGCAGTTCTTC. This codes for CASSPYNEQFF.

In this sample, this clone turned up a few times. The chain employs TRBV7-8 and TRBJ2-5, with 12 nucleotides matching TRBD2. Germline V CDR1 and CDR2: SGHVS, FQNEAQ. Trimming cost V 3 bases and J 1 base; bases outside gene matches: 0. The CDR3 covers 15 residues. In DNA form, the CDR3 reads TGTGCCAGCAGCTTGGGACTAGCGGGCCAAGAGACCCAGTACTTC. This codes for CASSLGLAGQETQYF.

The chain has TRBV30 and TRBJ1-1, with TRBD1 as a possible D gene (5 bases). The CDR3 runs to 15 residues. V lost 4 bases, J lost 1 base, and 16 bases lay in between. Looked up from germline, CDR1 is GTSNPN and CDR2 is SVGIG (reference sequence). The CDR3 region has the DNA TGTGCCTGGAAGTACAGGCCCGGGGGGAACACTGAAGCTTTCTTT. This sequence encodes CAWKYRPGGNTEAFF.

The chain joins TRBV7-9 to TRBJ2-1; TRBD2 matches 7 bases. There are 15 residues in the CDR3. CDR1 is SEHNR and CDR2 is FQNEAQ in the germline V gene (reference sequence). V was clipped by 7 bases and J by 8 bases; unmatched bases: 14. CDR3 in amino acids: CASTQLAKTRDEQFF. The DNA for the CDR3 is TGTGCCAGCACCCAACTAGCGAAGACCCGTGATGAGCAGTTCTTC.

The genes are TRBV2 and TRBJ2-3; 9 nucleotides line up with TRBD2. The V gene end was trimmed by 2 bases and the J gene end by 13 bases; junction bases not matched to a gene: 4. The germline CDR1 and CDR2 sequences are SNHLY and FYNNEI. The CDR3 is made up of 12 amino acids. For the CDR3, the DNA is TGTGCCAGCAGTGAATTTAGCGGGAGAAAGTATTTT. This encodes CASSEFSGRKYF.

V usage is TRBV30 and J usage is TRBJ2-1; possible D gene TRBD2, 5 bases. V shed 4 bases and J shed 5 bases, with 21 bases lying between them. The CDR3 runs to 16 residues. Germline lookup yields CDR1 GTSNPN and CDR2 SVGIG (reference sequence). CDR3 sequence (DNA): TGTGCCTGGACACGGGGATTTCGCCTTATGGACAATGAGCAGTTCTTC. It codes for CAWTRGFRLMDNEQFF.

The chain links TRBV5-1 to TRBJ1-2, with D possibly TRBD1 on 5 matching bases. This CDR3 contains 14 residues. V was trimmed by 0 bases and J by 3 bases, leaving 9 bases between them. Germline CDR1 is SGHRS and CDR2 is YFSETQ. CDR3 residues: CASSLVRGDYGYTF. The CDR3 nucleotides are TGCGCCAGCAGCTTGGTTAGAGGGGACTATGGCTACACCTTC.

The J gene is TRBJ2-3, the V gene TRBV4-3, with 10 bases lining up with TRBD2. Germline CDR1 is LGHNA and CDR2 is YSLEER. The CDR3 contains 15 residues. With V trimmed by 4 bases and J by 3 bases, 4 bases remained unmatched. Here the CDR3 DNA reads TGCGCCAGCAGCCCACTAGCGGGAATAACAGATACGCAGTATTTT. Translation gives CASSPLAGITDTQYF.

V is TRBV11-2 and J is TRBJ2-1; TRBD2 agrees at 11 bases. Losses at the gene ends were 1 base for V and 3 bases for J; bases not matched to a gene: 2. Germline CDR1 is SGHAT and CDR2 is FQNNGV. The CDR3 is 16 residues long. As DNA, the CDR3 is TGTGCCAGCAGCTTAGTTAGCGGGAGGGGCTACAATGAGCAGTTCTTC. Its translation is CASSLVSGRGYNEQFF.

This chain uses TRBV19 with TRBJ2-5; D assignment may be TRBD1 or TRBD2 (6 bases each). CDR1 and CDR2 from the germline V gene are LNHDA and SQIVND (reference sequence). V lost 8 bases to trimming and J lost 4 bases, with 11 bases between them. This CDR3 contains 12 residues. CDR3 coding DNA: TGTGCCAGTGCCGGAGGGGGAGAGACCCAGTACTTC. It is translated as CASAGGGETQYF.

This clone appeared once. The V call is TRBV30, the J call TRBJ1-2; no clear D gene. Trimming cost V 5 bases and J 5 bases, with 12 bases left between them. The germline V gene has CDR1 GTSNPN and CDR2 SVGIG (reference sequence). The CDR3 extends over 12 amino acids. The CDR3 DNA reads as TGTGCCTGGGGGAGACCCGGGTATGGCTACACCTTC. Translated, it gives CAWGRPGYGYTF. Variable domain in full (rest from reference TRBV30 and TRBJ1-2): SQTIHQWPATLVQPVGSPLSLECTVEGTSNPNLYWYRQAAGRGLQLLFYSVGIGQISSEVPQNLSASRPQDRQFILSSKKLLLSDSGFYLCAWGRPGYGYTFGSGTRLTVV.

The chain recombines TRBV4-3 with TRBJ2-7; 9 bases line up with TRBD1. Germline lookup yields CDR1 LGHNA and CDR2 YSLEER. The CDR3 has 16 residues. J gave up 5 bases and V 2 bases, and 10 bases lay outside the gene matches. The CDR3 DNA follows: TGCGCCAGCAGCCAACAAAAGACAGGGGGGTTAAACGAGCAGTACTTC. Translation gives CASSQQKTGGLNEQYF.

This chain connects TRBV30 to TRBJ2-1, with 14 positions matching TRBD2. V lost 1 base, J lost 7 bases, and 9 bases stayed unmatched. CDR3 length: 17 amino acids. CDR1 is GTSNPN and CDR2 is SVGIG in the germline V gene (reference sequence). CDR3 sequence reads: CAWSDLVGTSGRNEQFF. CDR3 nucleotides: TGTGCCTGGAGTGACCTCGTGGGGACTAGCGGGAGAAATGAGCAGTTCTTC.